The 3 T cell receptor beta chains given below trace back to one sample, sequenced in a study of vaccination effects on CD4 cells after COVID-19. Following culture for about ten days, CD4+ T cells were isolated. Assay: immunoSEQ multiplex PCR; the TCRdb copy retains only in-frame clones and omits some. The sample consists of some 40,000 clones, about four fifths of them appearing once. No antigens are known for them. This sample comprised CD4+ T cells from PBMCs cultured without peptide, obtained before COVID-19 vaccination. Source of these receptors: a human donor who received a COVID-19 vaccine.

The genes are TRBV9 and TRBJ2-5; the match to TRBD2 covers 8 bases. The CDR3 is 16 amino acids. From germline, CDR1 is SGDLS and CDR2 YYNGEE. The V and J ends lost 0 bases and 5 bases, in that order; junction bases with no gene match: 9. CDR3 in DNA: TGTGCCAGCAGCGTAGAGTCCGGGAGGGGCGGGGAGACCCAGTACTTC. Amino acid sequence: CASSVESGRGGETQYF. Using reference TRBV9 and TRBJ2-5 for the parts outside the CDR3, the full variable domain is DSGVTQTPKHLITATGQRVTLRCSPRSGDLSVYWYQQSLDQGLQFLIQYYNGEERAKGNILERFSAQQFPDLHSELNLSSLELGDSALYFCASSVESGRGGETQYFGPGTRLLVL.

The rearrangement joins TRBV6-5 to TRBJ2-1; maybe TRBD2 (7 bases). The CDR3 covers 12 residues. Germline V lookup: CDR1 MNHEY, CDR2 SVGAGI. V was clipped by 4 bases and J by 10 bases, with 11 bases between them. For the CDR3, the DNA is TGTGCCAGCAGTTTAAGGGGGGGAGAGCAGTTCTTC. Protein: CASSLRGGEQFF.

This clone showed up just a few times. CDR3 protein: CASSTVSNTEAFF. Written as DNA, the CDR3 is TGTGCCAGTAGTACAGTTTCGAACACTGAAGCTTTCTTT. The V gene is TRBV19, the J gene TRBJ1-1; D is unresolved. Trimming cost V 4 bases and J 1 base, with 7 bases left between them. Germline CDR1 reads LNHDA; CDR2 reads SQIVND (reference sequence). The CDR3 contains 13 residues.